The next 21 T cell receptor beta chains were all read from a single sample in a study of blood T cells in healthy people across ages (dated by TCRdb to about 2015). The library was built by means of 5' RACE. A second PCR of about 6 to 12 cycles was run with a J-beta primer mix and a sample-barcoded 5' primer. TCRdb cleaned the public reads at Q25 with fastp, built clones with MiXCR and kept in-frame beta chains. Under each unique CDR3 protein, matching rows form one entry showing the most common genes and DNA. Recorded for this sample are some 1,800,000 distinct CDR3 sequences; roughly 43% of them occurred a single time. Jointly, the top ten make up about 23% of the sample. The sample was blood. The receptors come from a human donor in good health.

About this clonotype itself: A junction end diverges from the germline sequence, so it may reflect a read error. The CDR3 DNA is TGTGTCAGCCGAGGCCCTAATGAAAAACTGTTTTTT. It translates to CVSRGPNEKLFF. The V call is TRBV6-6, the J call TRBJ1-4, with D unclear. In germline, CDR1 is MNHNY, CDR2 SVGAGI (reference sequence). The CDR3 totals 12 residues.

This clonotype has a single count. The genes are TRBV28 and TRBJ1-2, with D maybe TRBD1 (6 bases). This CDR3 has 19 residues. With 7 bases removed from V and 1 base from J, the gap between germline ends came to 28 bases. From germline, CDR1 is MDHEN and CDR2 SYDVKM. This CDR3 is CASTSIRDTLSAGNYGYTF. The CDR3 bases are TGTGCCAGCACCTCCATCCGGGACACCCTTTCTGCGGGTAACTATGGCTACACCTTC.

CDR3 DNA: TGCAGTGCTCTGGCCGGGGGCGCGAACACTGAAGCTTTCTTT. It specifies CSALAGGANTEAFF. The chain employs TRBV20-1 and TRBJ1-1; D possibly corresponds to TRBD1 (6 bases). This CDR3 has 14 amino acids. Germline CDR1 DFQATT, CDR2 SNEGSKA (reference sequence). V was shortened by 5 bases and J by 1 base, with 14 bases between the two germline ends.

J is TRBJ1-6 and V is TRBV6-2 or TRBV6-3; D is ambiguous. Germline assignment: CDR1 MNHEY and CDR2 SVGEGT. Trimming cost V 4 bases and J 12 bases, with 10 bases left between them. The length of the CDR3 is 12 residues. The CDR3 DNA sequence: TGTGCCAGCAGTTTCAGGACTCTACCCCTCCACTTT. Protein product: CASSFRTLPLHF.

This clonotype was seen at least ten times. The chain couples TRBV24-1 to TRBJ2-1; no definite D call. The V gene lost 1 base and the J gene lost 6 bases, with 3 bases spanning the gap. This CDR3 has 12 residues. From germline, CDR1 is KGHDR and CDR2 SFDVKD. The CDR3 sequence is CATSDLGNEQFF. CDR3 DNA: TGTGCCACCAGTGATTTAGGCAATGAGCAGTTCTTC.

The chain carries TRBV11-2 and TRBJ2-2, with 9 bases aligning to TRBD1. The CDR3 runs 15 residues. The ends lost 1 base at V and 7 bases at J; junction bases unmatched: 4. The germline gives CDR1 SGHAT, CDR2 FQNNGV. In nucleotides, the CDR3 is TGTGCCAGCAGCTTAGGGACAGGGGAAGGCGGGGAGCTGTTTTTT. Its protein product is CASSLGTGEGGELFF.

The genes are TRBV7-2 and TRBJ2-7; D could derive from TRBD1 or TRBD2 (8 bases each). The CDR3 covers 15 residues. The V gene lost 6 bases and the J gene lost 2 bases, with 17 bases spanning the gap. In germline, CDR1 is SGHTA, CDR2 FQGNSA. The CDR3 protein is CASSIAGQDPYEQYF. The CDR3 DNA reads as TGTGCCAGCAGTATAGCGGGACAGGACCCCTACGAGCAGTACTTC.

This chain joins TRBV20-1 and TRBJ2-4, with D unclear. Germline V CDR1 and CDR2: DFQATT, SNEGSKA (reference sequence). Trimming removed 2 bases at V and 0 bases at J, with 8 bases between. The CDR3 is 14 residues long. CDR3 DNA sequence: TGCAGTGCTAGACTAGAGGTAGCCAAAAACATTCAGTACTTC. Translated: CSARLEVAKNIQYF.

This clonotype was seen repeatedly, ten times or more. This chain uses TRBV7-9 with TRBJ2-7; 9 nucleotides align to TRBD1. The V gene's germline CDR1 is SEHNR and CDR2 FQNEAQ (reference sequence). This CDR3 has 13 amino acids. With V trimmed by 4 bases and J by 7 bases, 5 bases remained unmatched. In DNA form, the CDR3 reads TGTGCCAGCAGCTCGGACAGGGGTCGAGAGCAGTACTTC. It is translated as CASSSDRGREQYF.

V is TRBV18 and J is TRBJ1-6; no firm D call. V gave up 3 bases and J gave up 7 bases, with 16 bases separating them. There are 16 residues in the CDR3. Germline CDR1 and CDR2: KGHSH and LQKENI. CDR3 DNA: TGTGCCAGCTCACCCCGGACGCCGACCTTGAATTCACCCCTCCACTTT. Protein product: CASSPRTPTLNSPLHF.

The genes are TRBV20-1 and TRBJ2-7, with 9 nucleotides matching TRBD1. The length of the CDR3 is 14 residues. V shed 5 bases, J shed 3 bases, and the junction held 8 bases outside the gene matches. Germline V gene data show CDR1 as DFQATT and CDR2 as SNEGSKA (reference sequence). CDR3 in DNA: TGCAGTGCTGACGGGACAGGGTCAGGCTACGAGCAGTACTTC. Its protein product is CSADGTGSGYEQYF.

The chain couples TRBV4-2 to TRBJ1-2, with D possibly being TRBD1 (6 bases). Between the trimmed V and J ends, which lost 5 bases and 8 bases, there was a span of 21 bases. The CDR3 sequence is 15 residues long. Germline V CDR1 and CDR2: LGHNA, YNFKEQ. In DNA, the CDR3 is TGTGCCAGCAGCGAGGCTACTGGGTTGAGGGGGGGCTACACCTTC. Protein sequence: CASSEATGLRGGYTF.

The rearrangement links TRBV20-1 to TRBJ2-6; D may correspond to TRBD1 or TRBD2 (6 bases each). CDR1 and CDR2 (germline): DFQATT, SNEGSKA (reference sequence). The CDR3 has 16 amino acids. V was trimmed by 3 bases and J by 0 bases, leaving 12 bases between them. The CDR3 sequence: CSASLGGASGANVLTF. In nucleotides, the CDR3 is TGCAGTGCTAGCCTCGGGGGCGCCTCTGGGGCCAACGTCCTGACTTTC.

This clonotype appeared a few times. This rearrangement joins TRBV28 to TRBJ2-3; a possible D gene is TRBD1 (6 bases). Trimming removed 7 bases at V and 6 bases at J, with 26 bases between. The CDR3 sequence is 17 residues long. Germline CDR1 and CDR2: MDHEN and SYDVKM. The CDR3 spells CASNEQGIMGHGDTQYF. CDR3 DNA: TGTGCCAGCAATGAGCAGGGGATCATGGGGCACGGGGATACGCAGTATTTT.

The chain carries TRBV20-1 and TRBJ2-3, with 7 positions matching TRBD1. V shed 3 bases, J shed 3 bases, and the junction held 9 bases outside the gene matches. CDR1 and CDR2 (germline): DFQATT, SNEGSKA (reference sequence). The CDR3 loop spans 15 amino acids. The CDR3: CSASDRVGLTDTQYF. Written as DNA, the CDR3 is TGCAGTGCTAGCGACAGGGTGGGGTTGACAGATACGCAGTATTTT.

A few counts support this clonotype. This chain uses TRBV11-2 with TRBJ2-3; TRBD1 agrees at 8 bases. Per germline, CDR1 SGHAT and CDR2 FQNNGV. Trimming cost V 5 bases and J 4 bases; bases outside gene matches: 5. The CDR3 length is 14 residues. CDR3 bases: TGTGCCAGCAGCATCAGGGGGCAGGCAGATACGCAGTATTTT. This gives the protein CASSIRGQADTQYF.

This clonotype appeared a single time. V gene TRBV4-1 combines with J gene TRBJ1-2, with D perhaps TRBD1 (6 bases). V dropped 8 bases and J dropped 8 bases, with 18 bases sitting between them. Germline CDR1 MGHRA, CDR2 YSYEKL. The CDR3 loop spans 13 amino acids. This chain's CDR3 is CASSKGEGRGYTF. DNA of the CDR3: TGCGCCAGCTCCAAGGGGGAGGGGAGAGGCTACACCTTC.

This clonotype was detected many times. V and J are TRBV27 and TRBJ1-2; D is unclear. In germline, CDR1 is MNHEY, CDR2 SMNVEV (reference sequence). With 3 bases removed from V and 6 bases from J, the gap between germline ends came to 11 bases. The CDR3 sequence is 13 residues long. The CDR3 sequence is CASSLREGDGYTF. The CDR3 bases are TGTGCCAGCAGTTTGCGGGAGGGAGATGGCTACACCTTC.

CDR3 nucleotides: TGTGCCTGGAGTGTAGGGTTTGCAACTAATGAAAAACTGTTTTTT. It codes for CAWSVGFATNEKLFF. The chain links TRBV30 to TRBJ1-4; D is unclear. Germline CDR1 and CDR2: GTSNPN and SVGIG (reference sequence). Trimming took 0 bases from V and 0 from J, leaving 8 bases between them. CDR3 length equals 15 residues.

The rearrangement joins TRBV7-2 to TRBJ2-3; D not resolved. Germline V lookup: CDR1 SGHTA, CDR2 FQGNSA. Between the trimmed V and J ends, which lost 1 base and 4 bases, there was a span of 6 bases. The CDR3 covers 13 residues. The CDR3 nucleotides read TGTGCCAGCAGCTTAGTTTCTCCAGATACGCAGTATTTT. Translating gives CASSLVSPDTQYF.

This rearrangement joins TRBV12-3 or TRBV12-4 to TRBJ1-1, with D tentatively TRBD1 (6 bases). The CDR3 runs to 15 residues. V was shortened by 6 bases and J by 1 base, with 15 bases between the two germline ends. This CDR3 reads CASSLRTVWNTEAFF. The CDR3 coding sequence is TGTGCCAGCAGCCTGAGGACAGTTTGGAACACTGAAGCTTTCTTT.